These 32 T cell receptor beta chains were sequenced from one sample in a study of CD8+ T cells in alopecia areata. Extracted RNA was reverse transcribed, and the resulting cDNA served as sequencing template. TCRdb keeps only in-frame clones here, not all; method: immunoSEQ multiplex PCR. The table has about 190,000 clones, roughly 64% seen once; the top ten hold around 12%. Treatment here: oral pan-JAK inhibitor, 5-10 mg twice daily. This specimen was CD8+ T cells sorted from blood, taken at week 24, from a patient treated with tofacitinib. The receptor set was obtained from a human donor with alopecia areata.

This clone was observed a few times. The genes are TRBV29-1 and TRBJ1-2; TRBD1 might be the D (5 bases). Between the trimmed V and J ends, which lost 2 bases and 4 bases, there was a span of 14 bases. The CDR3 has 14 residues. Looked up from germline, CDR1 is SQVTM and CDR2 is ANQGSEA. CDR3 residues: CSVEPQGTVYGYTF. CDR3 DNA sequence: TGCAGCGTTGAACCTCAGGGTACGGTCTATGGCTACACCTTC.

V is TRBV7-8 and J is TRBJ2-1; D is possibly TRBD2 (6 bases). Trimming took off 1 base at V and 3 bases at J, with 13 bases between the two ends. Per germline, CDR1 SGHVS and CDR2 FQNEAQ. CDR3 length: 16 residues. The CDR3 bases are TGTGCCAGCAGCTTAGGAGTGGCGGACTACTACAATGAGCAGTTCTTC. It is translated as CASSLGVADYYNEQFF.

The chain joins TRBV2 to TRBJ1-6; D is ambiguous. Germline V CDR1 and CDR2: SNHLY, FYNNEI. V lost 3 bases and J lost 8, with 8 bases in between. This CDR3 comprises 13 residues. This CDR3 reads CASSDNRHSPLHF. CDR3 DNA: TGTGCCAGCAGTGACAACCGACATTCACCCCTCCACTTT.

The chain links TRBV27 to TRBJ2-7; D may be TRBD1 or TRBD2 (5 bases each). Trimming pared 7 bases from V and 4 bases from J, leaving 14 bases between. The CDR3 consists of 13 residues. Germline lookup yields CDR1 MNHEY and CDR2 SMNVEV (reference sequence). The CDR3 region has the DNA TGTGCCAGCACCGGGACCCCCCCGTACGAGCAGTACTTC. Translating gives CASTGTPPYEQYF.

This chain joins TRBV5-6 and TRBJ2-7; 7 bases map to TRBD1. V trimming: 6 bases; J trimming: 3 bases; junction bases outside the gene matches: 9. The CDR3 consists of 14 residues. Per germline, CDR1 SGHDT and CDR2 YYEEEE. DNA for the CDR3: TGTGCCAGCACGTTATACAGGGGTGTCTACGAGCAGTACTTC. Translated, it gives CASTLYRGVYEQYF.

This chain connects TRBV30 to TRBJ2-7; D not certain. V was trimmed by 2 bases and J by 0 bases, leaving 5 bases between them. Looked up from germline, CDR1 is GTSNPN and CDR2 is SVGIG (reference sequence). This CDR3 has 12 amino acids. The CDR3 loop reads CAWSPRSYEQYF. In DNA, the CDR3 is TGTGCCTGGAGTCCCCGCTCCTACGAGCAGTACTTC.

This clone was detected a few times. The CDR3 here is CASSEANSGNTIYF. CDR3 DNA sequence: TGTGCCAGCAGTGAAGCGAACTCTGGAAACACCATATATTTT. This sequence joins TRBV2 and TRBJ1-3; no clear D. CDR1 SNHLY and CDR2 FYNNEI come from the germline V gene. This CDR3 is 14 amino acids long. V lost 0 bases to trimming and J lost 0 bases, with 3 bases between them.

The CDR3 reads CASSPMMGAGGYTF. CDR3 sequence (DNA): TGTGCCAGCAGCCCGATGATGGGTGCGGGTGGCTACACCTTC. The rearrangement uses TRBV14 and TRBJ1-2; the D is unclear. V shed 4 bases and J shed 7 bases, with 16 bases lying between them. Germline loops: CDR1 SGHDN, CDR2 FVKESK. The CDR3 runs to 14 residues. The complete variable domain, with remaining parts taken from reference TRBV14 and TRBJ1-2, reads EAGVTQFPSHSVIEKGQTVTLRCDPISGHDNLYWYRRVMGKEIKFLLHFVKESKQDESGMPNNRFLAERTGGTYSTLKVQPAELEDSGVYFCASSPMMGAGGYTFGSGTRLTVV.

The J gene is TRBJ2-7, the V gene TRBV4-2; possibly TRBD1 for D (6 bases). Germline V gene sequence: CDR1 LGHNA, CDR2 YNFKEQ. V dropped 3 bases and J dropped 0 bases, with 9 bases sitting between them. There are 14 residues in the CDR3. CDR3 amino acids: CASSQGHLSYEQYF. CDR3 DNA sequence: TGTGCCAGCAGCCAGGGACACCTCTCCTACGAGCAGTACTTC.

By sample share, this clone is medium-sized. Here the CDR3 DNA reads TGTGCCAGCAGCTTATCCTCAGGGCCATTTGGTGAAGCTTTCTTT. As protein: CASSLSSGPFGEAFF. V and J are TRBV7-9 and TRBJ1-1; a weak D match, TRBD1 (5 bases). The ends were cut back, 2 bases at V and 7 bases at J, with 17 bases in the middle. The CDR3 spans 15 residues. In germline, CDR1 is SEHNR, CDR2 FQNEAQ (reference sequence).

This clone came up once. The chain recombines TRBV27 with TRBJ2-5; TRBD1 might be the D (5 bases). Between the trimmed V and J ends, which lost 5 bases and 2 bases, there was a span of 12 bases. The CDR3 totals 14 residues. The germline V gene encodes CDR1 MNHEY and CDR2 SMNVEV (reference sequence). The DNA for the CDR3 is TGTGCCAGCAGTGCAGACAGAAAACAAGAGACCCAGTACTTC. Translation gives CASSADRKQETQYF.

This clone was seen a single time. This chain links TRBV10-3 with TRBJ2-6; 10 bases fit TRBD1. Germline V gene sequence: CDR1 ENHRY, CDR2 SYGVKD. This CDR3 region has 20 residues. The V segment lost 2 bases and the J segment 0 bases; nucleotides outside the gene matches: 10. As DNA, the CDR3 is TGTGCCATCAGTGAGAGACAACCGGGACAGGGGAACTCTGGGGCCAACGTCCTGACTTTC. Translated, it gives CAISERQPGQGNSGANVLTF.

This clone has only one observation. The chain employs TRBV11-2 and TRBJ2-3; possibly TRBD2 for D (5 bases). Germline V gene data show CDR1 as SGHAT and CDR2 as FQNNGV. V lost 1 base and J 5 bases, leaving 19 bases between the germline ends. The CDR3 sequence is 17 residues long. CDR3 in amino acids: CASSLGPSGFGKDTQYF. The CDR3, as DNA: TGTGCCAGCAGCTTAGGGCCCTCAGGCTTCGGGAAAGATACGCAGTATTTT.

The chain uses TRBV9 and TRBJ2-1, with D perhaps matching TRBD2 (5 bases). CDR1 and CDR2 (germline): SGDLS, YYNGEE. CDR3 length equals 12 residues. V was pared by 3 bases and J by 8 bases, with 9 bases between. The CDR3 is CASSGTGYEQFF. The CDR3 coding sequence is TGTGCCAGCAGCGGGACGGGGTATGAGCAGTTCTTC.

The V gene is TRBV9, the J gene TRBJ1-2; D not certain. With 0 bases removed from V and 6 bases from J, the gap between germline ends came to 9 bases. The CDR3 extends over 13 amino acids. Germline V CDR1 and CDR2: SGDLS, YYNGEE. The CDR3 here is CASSVGSADGYTF. CDR3 nucleotides: TGTGCCAGCAGCGTAGGTAGCGCAGATGGCTACACCTTC.

This chain uses TRBV20-1 with TRBJ2-1; D remains unclear. This CDR3 is 11 amino acids long. Between the trimmed V and J ends, which lost 6 bases and 5 bases, there was a span of 8 bases. CDR1 DFQATT and CDR2 SNEGSKA come from the germline V gene (reference sequence). The CDR3 nucleotides read TGCAGTGCACTCCGGGACAATGAGCAGTTCTTC. This gives the protein CSALRDNEQFF.

This chain links TRBV5-6 with TRBJ2-7; D is tentatively TRBD1 or TRBD2 (6 bases each). Germline CDR1 reads SGHDT; CDR2 reads YYEEEE. This CDR3 has 15 residues. V dropped 0 bases and J dropped 1 base, with 11 bases sitting between them. Here the CDR3 reads CASSLDLGGSYEQYF. The CDR3 nucleotides read TGTGCCAGCAGCTTGGACCTAGGGGGGTCCTACGAGCAGTACTTC. Based on the CDR3 plus reference TRBV5-6 and TRBJ2-7, the full variable domain is DAGVTQSPTHLIKTRGQQVTLRCSPKSGHDTVSWYQQALGQGPQFIFQYYEEEERQRGNFPDRFSGHQFPNYSSELNVNALLLGDSALYLCASSLDLGGSYEQYFGPGTRLTVT.

The V call is TRBV13, the J call TRBJ2-7; the D is unclear. CDR1 and CDR2 (germline): PRHDT, FYEKMQ (reference sequence). CDR3 length: 13 residues. Trimming left V 5 bases short and J 6 bases short, with 14 bases between. In DNA, the CDR3 is TGTGCCAGCAGCGATGTCTCGCTCGGCGAGCAGTACTTC. Amino acids: CASSDVSLGEQYF.

The gene calls are TRBV7-9 and TRBJ2-6, with TRBD1 identical over 12 bases. The trim removed 8 bases at V and 2 bases at J, leaving 4 bases unmatched. The CDR3 has 16 amino acids. Germline V lookup: CDR1 SEHNR, CDR2 FQNEAQ (reference sequence). CDR3: CASLGQGAPGANVLTF. CDR3 DNA sequence: TGTGCCAGCTTGGGACAGGGGGCGCCTGGGGCCAACGTCCTGACTTTC.

The rearrangement joins TRBV7-9 to TRBJ1-2; 10 nucleotides align to TRBD1. Per the germline V gene, CDR1 is SEHNR and CDR2 is FQNEAQ (reference sequence). Trimming took 4 bases from V and 2 from J; bases not matched to a gene: 4. The CDR3 contains 15 residues. The CDR3 bases are TGTGCCAGCAGCTACCTGGGACAGGGGAACTATGGCTACACCTTC. It encodes CASSYLGQGNYGYTF.

The chain has TRBV6-5 and TRBJ2-7; 8 nucleotides align to TRBD2. This CDR3 contains 14 residues. Looked up from germline, CDR1 is MNHEY and CDR2 is SVGAGI. V was clipped by 6 bases and J by 3 bases; unmatched bases: 7. CDR3 sequence reads: CASSSTSGFYEQYF. The CDR3 bases are TGTGCCAGCAGCTCCACTAGCGGCTTCTACGAGCAGTACTTC.

This clone was seen more than once but under ten times. The genes are TRBV15 and TRBJ2-1; 11 nucleotides align to TRBD1. V lost 3 bases, J lost 7 bases, and 8 bases stayed unmatched. This CDR3 spans 16 amino acids. CDR1 and CDR2 (germline): LNHNV, YYDKDF (reference sequence). CDR3 region: CATSSPGTGGRNEQFF. CDR3 sequence (DNA): TGTGCCACCAGCAGCCCCGGGACAGGGGGTCGGAATGAGCAGTTCTTC.

The chain carries TRBV2 and TRBJ1-2; 7 bases line up with TRBD1. V lost 2 bases and J lost 4; bases outside the gene matches: 4. The CDR3 is 14 amino acids. The germline CDR1 and CDR2 sequences are SNHLY and FYNNEI. CDR3 bases: TGTGCCAGCAGTGAATGGGGACAGAGCTATGGCTACACCTTC. This sequence encodes CASSEWGQSYGYTF.

V usage is TRBV6-5 and J usage is TRBJ1-2; the D is unclear. Trimming cost V 7 bases and J 8 bases, with 14 bases left between them. The CDR3 sequence is 12 residues long. The germline gives CDR1 MNHEY, CDR2 SVGAGI. The CDR3 coding sequence is TGTGCCAGCACGACCGGATTGTGGGGCTACACCTTC. This codes for CASTTGLWGYTF.

The CDR3 nucleotides are TGTGCCAGTAGTATGCCAGATCCAGGCTACACCTTC. It specifies CASSMPDPGYTF. The genes are TRBV19 and TRBJ1-2; D remains ambiguous. V dropped 3 bases and J dropped 8 bases, with 10 bases sitting between them. In germline, CDR1 is LNHDA, CDR2 SQIVND (reference sequence). There are 12 residues in the CDR3.

A single count supports this clone. The chain combines TRBV30 with TRBJ2-7; D ambiguous. CDR3 length: 12 amino acids. From germline, CDR1 is GTSNPN and CDR2 SVGIG (reference sequence). The ends were cut back, 3 bases at V and 7 bases at J, with 13 bases in the middle. The chain's CDR3 is CAWRNKGREQYF. The CDR3 DNA follows: TGTGCCTGGAGGAATAAGGGCAGAGAGCAGTACTTC.

This clone came up many times. The V and J genes are TRBV10-2 and TRBJ2-7; D is unresolved. Germline values: CDR1 WSHSY, CDR2 SAAADI. Trimming took off 8 bases at V and 0 bases at J, with 8 bases between the two ends. The CDR3 runs to 12 residues. The CDR3 is CASGRGSYEQYF. Written as DNA, the CDR3 is TGCGCCAGCGGACGCGGCTCCTACGAGCAGTACTTC.

This chain uses TRBV13 with TRBJ2-5; D is perhaps TRBD1 (6 bases). The CDR3 loop spans 15 amino acids. Trimming left V 5 bases short and J 3 bases short, with 16 bases between. Germline loops: CDR1 PRHDT, CDR2 FYEKMQ (reference sequence). For the CDR3, the DNA is TGTGCCAGCAGCCCCGGGACAAGAATCAAAGAGACCCAGTACTTC. Encoded protein: CASSPGTRIKETQYF.

The chain links TRBV7-9 to TRBJ1-2; 7 bases match TRBD1. This CDR3 contains 14 residues. Germline V gene sequence: CDR1 SEHNR, CDR2 FQNEAQ (reference sequence). The J segment lost 4 bases and the V segment lost 5 bases, leaving 7 bases of the junction unmatched. The DNA of the CDR3 is TGTGCCAGCAGCGGGGACAGCGCCTTCTATGGCTACACCTTC. It yields the protein CASSGDSAFYGYTF.

CDR3 nucleotides: TGTGCCAGTAGTAAAGGGAGGACTGAAGCTTTCTTT. Translation: CASSKGRTEAFF. The V gene is TRBV19, the J gene TRBJ1-1, with D unresolved. The germline gives CDR1 LNHDA, CDR2 SQIVND (reference sequence). The CDR3 is made up of 12 amino acids. The V gene lost 4 bases and the J gene lost 5 bases, with 8 bases spanning the gap.

This clone was seen just once. The chain uses TRBV9 and TRBJ2-3; 9 positions agree with TRBD2. Germline V gene lookup returns CDR1 SGDLS and CDR2 YYNGEE. The length of the CDR3 is 14 residues. V shed 4 bases, J shed 1 base, and the junction held 1 base outside the gene matches. Here the CDR3 DNA reads TGTGCCAGCAGCCCTAGCGGGGGCACAGATACGCAGTATTTT. Its protein product is CASSPSGGTDTQYF.

This clone was observed a few times. The V call is TRBV29-1, the J call TRBJ2-1; 8 bases are a match to TRBD1. Germline V CDR1 and CDR2: SQVTM, ANQGSEA. With 7 bases clipped from V and 8 bases from J, the junction kept 13 bases outside the gene matches. The CDR3 runs to 14 residues. The CDR3 reads CSGGPSGQGYEQFF. The CDR3 region has the DNA TGCAGCGGGGGGCCTTCCGGACAGGGTTATGAGCAGTTCTTC.